This is a list of T cell receptor beta chains from one sample in a study of blood T cell repertoires in COVID-19. Here immunoSEQ multiplex PCR was the method, and the copy in TCRdb shows in-frame clones only, minus some. The sample lists about 140,000 clones; 85% to 90% were seen once. What was sequenced was peripheral blood. All receptors come from a human donor in a cohort sampled during active COVID-19. The CDR3 runs from the conserved cysteine through the conserved F or W. The D gene is left open where the match is weak. Only part of the rows carry a size: once, few, many, or a class if the clone is expanded.

TRBD2 | TRBJ2-7 | NA | TRBV27 | CASSWGGVVYEQYF | TGTGCCAGCAGTTGGGGGGGGGTAGTGTACGAGCAGTACTTC
TRBD1 | TRBJ1-6 | NA | TRBV19 | CASSFPGGSNSPLHF | TGTGCCAGTAGTTTCCCAGGGGGAAGTAATTCACCCCTCCACTTT
TRBD1 | TRBJ1-2 | few | TRBV3-1/TRBV3-2 | CASSHLLGEGADYGYTF | TGTGCCAGCAGCCACCTTCTGGGCGAGGGGGCGGACTATGGCTACACCTTC
TRBD2 | TRBJ2-1 | NA | TRBV19 | CASSRGLAGGLRYNEQFF | TGTGCCAGTAGTAGGGGACTAGCGGGGGGGCTTAGGTACAATGAGCAGTTCTTC
TRBD1 | TRBJ2-2 | NA | TRBV18 | CASSPIRDRRTGELFF | TGTGCCAGCTCACCAATCCGGGACAGGAGGACCGGGGAGCTGTTTTTT
TRBD1 | TRBJ1-1 | NA | TRBV7-9 | CASSPRGLTEAFF | TGTGCCAGCAGCCCGAGGGGGCTCACTGAAGCTTTCTTT
TRBD1 | TRBJ2-1 | NA | TRBV3-1/TRBV3-2 | CASSRGTGVYNEQFF | TGTGCCAGCAGCCGCGGGACAGGAGTCTACAATGAGCAGTTCTTC
TRBD1 | TRBJ1-2 | few | TRBV7-9 | CASSYGTVYGYTF | TGTGCCAGCAGCTACGGGACAGTCTATGGCTACACCTTC
NA | TRBJ2-7 | once | TRBV12-5 | CASGLGPGEQYF | TGTGCTAGTGGTTTGGGGCCTGGCGAGCAGTACTTC
TRBD1 | TRBJ1-2 | NA | TRBV6-5 | CATTLIGTDRYTF | TGTGCCACCACGTTAATCGGGACAGACCGCTACACCTTC
TRBD2 | TRBJ2-1 | few | TRBV10-1 | CASSESGGSHEQFF | TGCGCCAGCAGTGAATCGGGGGGTAGCCATGAGCAGTTCTTC
TRBD1 | TRBJ2-7 | NA | TRBV3-1/TRBV3-2 | CASSQGGTGDLSYEQYF | TGTGCCAGCAGCCAAGGGGGGACAGGGGACCTTTCCTACGAGCAGTACTTC
NA | TRBJ1-1 | NA | TRBV19 | CASSNAGPGTEAFF | TGTGCCAGTAGTAACGCAGGGCCCGGCACTGAAGCTTTCTTT
NA | TRBJ1-2 | NA | TRBV6-1 | CASSEGGSGGLGSTF | TGTGCCAGCAGTGAAGGCGGATCGGGGGGCCTTGGTTCCACCTTC
NA | TRBJ1-2 | NA | TRBV7-9 | CASSSGYGYTF | TGTGCCAGCAGCTCAGGCTATGGCTACACCTTC
NA | TRBJ1-1 | few | TRBV5-1 | CASSPMGGEGTEAFF | TGCGCCAGCAGCCCGATGGGGGGGGAGGGCACTGAAGCTTTCTTT
TRBD2 | TRBJ2-5 | NA | TRBV11-2 | CASSLSLAGFQETQYF | TGTGCCAGCAGCTTAAGCCTAGCGGGGTTCCAAGAGACCCAGTACTTC
TRBD2 | TRBJ2-1 | NA | TRBV7-2 | CASSKGLAGGGGNYNEQFF | TGTGCCAGCAGCAAGGGACTAGCGGGAGGCGGGGGGAATTACAATGAGCAGTTCTTC
TRBD2 | TRBJ2-7 | few | TRBV20-1 | CSASPSGGNYEQYF | TGCAGTGCTAGTCCCAGCGGGGGAAACTACGAGCAGTACTTC
NA | TRBJ1-3 | NA | TRBV15 | CATSRVLGGADTIYF | TGTGCCACCAGCAGAGTTTTGGGGGGGGCTGACACCATATATTTT
NA | TRBJ1-1 | NA | TRBV7-9 | CASSLAGASEAFF | TGTGCCAGCAGCTTAGCGGGGGCGTCTGAAGCTTTCTTT
TRBD2 | TRBJ2-3 | NA | TRBV5-1 | CASSGLPGREDPDTQYF | TGCGCCAGCAGCGGACTACCGGGACGGGAGGATCCGGATACGCAGTATTTT
TRBD1 | TRBJ1-2 | NA | TRBV5-1 | CASSTGQGLGGSGYTF | TGCGCCAGCAGCACGGGACAGGGCCTCGGAGGAAGTGGCTACACCTTC
TRBD1 | TRBJ2-7 | NA | TRBV11-2 | CASSFGTAYEQYF | TGTGCCAGCAGCTTCGGGACAGCCTACGAGCAGTACTTC
NA | TRBJ1-1 | NA | TRBV2 | CASSEASQTNEAFF | TGTGCCAGCAGTGAAGCTAGCCAGACCAATGAAGCTTTCTTT
NA | TRBJ1-3 | NA | TRBV5-6 | CASSLVGLKSSGNTIYF | TGTGCCAGCAGCTTGGTGGGCCTTAAGAGCTCTGGAAACACCATATATTTT
TRBD2 | TRBJ2-3 | NA | TRBV10-1 | CASSEYQAGQDTQYF | TGCGCCAGCAGTGAGTACCAAGCGGGGCAAGATACGCAGTATTTT
NA | TRBJ2-1 | NA | TRBV6-5 | CASSYSGGWGNEQFF | TGTGCCAGCAGTTACTCGGGAGGCTGGGGTAATGAGCAGTTCTTC
TRBD2 | TRBJ2-2 | NA | TRBV5-5 | CASSSTGLANTGELFF | TGTGCCAGCAGTTCCACGGGACTAGCGAACACCGGGGAGCTGTTTTTT
TRBD2 | TRBJ2-3 | NA | TRBV6-6 | CASSYSTASGVRQYF | TGTGCCAGCAGTTACTCGACGGCTAGCGGGGTTAGGCAGTATTTT
NA | TRBJ1-1 | NA | TRBV6-5 | CASHAGGTEAFF | TGTGCCAGCCACGCAGGTGGTACTGAAGCTTTCTTT
NA | TRBJ1-6 | once | TRBV19 | CASTAARYNSPLHF | TGTGCCAGTACGGCGGCGCGGTATAATTCACCCCTCCACTTT
TRBD2 | TRBJ2-5 | NA | TRBV4-1 | CASSQETSGGETQYF | TGCGCCAGCAGCCAAGAGACTAGCGGGGGGGAGACCCAGTACTTC
TRBD1 | TRBJ2-7 | NA | TRBV3-1/TRBV3-2 | CASSPGQDSYEQYF | TGTGCCAGCAGCCCGGGACAGGACTCCTACGAGCAGTACTTC